The clone carrying this TCR beta chain showed up just a few times. Its antigen remains unidentified. The protocol was immunoSEQ multiplex PCR, while the TCRdb copy is restricted to in-frame clones and leaves out a portion. Altogether more than 50,000 clones are present, 79% being singletons, with the ten largest covering roughly 21%. These data are taken from a study of T cell responses to AZD1222 COVID-19 vaccine. General study points: The CD4 TCRs associated with vaccination extended across spike and predominated at 160-218 and 743-854. Mostly white British, mostly female donors; authors suggested clonal diversity may be underestimated. Repertoire sampling occurred only after the peak T cell response.

This TCR came from an adult in good health. The sample in question was peripheral blood, obtained on day 0 of MenACWY control vaccination.

DNA for the CDR3: TGTGCCAGCAGCTTTCTGGCGGGACTAGCGAAAGAGACCCAGTACTTC. Protein sequence: CASSFLAGLAKETQYF. The genes are TRBV7-9 and TRBJ2-5; 10 bases align to TRBD2. CDR3 size: 16 residues. The V gene end was trimmed by 3 bases and the J gene end by 3 bases; junction bases not matched to a gene: 7. CDR1 SEHNR and CDR2 FQNEAQ come from the germline V gene (reference sequence).